This T cell receptor (beta chain) derives from a study of T cell changes during pregnancy in multiple sclerosis. Measured with immunoSEQ multiplex PCR; TCRdb has only the in-frame clones, and not every one. The data contain about 50,000 clones, about 90% of them singletons. The CDR3 has 14 residues. The V end was cut by 0 bases, the J end by 4 bases, with 7 bases between. Germline CDR1 is SGHRS and CDR2 is YFSETQ. Sequencing used CD8+ T cells from peripheral blood mononuclear cells, obtained after pregnancy. The J gene is TRBJ2-2, the V gene TRBV5-1; unclear D gene. This TCR derives from a female donor with multiple sclerosis, enrolled in a pregnancy study. This CDR3 is CASSLVAGTGELFF. The CDR3 DNA follows: TGCGCCAGCAGCTTGGTTGCCGGCACCGGGGAGCTGTTTTTT.